This T cell receptor (beta chain) was sequenced during a study of blood T cell repertoires in COVID-19. Turning to the study itself: Samples of COVID-19 (acute and convalescent) were obtained from the United States, Italy and Spain.

In the original workflow: The assay estimated nucleated cells by amplifying reference gene primers. Here immunoSEQ multiplex PCR was the method, and the copy in TCRdb shows in-frame clones only, minus some. V, J and clone size reflect that table, while D and trimming were determined from the DNA. The sample yields a few hundred thousand clones, approximately 79% seen once. Study members were between 18 and 89 years old and lived in 20 to 25 US regions. Germline CDR1 is SNHLY and CDR2 is FYNNEI. The length of the CDR3 is 15 residues. Trimming shortened V by 8 bases and J by 2 bases, and 18 bases separated the two germline ends.

This TCR was recovered from a man aged 25-45 years with acute COVID-19. The chain joins TRBV2 to TRBJ1-1, with a possible D match to TRBD1 (5 bases). Sequences were obtained from PBMCs or T cells enriched from blood (not recorded which). Written as DNA, the CDR3 is TGTGCCAGCGAGTTACGCAGGGTCCCTAACACTGAAGCTTTCTTT. Translating it yields CASELRRVPNTEAFF. The full variable domain, its missing parts supplied by reference TRBV2 and TRBJ1-1, is EPEVTQTPSHQVTQMGQEVILRCVPISNHLYFYWYRQILGQKVEFLVSFYNNEISEKSEIFDDQFSVERPDGSNFTLKIRSTKLEDSAMYFCASELRRVPNTEAFFGQGTRLTVV.